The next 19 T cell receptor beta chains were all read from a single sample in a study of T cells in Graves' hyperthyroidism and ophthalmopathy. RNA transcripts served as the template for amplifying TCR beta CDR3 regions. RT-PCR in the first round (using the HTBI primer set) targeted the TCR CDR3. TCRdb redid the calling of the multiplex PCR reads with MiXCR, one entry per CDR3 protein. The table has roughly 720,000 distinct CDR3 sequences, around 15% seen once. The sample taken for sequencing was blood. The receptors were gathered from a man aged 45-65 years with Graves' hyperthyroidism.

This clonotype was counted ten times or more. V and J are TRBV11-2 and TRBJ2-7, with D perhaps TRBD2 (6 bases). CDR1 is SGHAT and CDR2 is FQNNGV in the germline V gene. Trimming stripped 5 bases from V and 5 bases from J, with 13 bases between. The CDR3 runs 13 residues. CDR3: CASSKTRSHEQYF. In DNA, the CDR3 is TGTGCCAGCAGCAAGACTAGAAGTCACGAGCAGTACTTC. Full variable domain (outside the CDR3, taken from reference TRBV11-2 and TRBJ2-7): EAGVAQSPRYKIIEKRQSVAFWCNPISGHATLYWYQQILGQGPKLLIQFQNNGVVDDSQLPKDRFSAERLKGVDSTLKIQPAKLEDSAVYLCASSKTRSHEQYFGPGTRLTVT.

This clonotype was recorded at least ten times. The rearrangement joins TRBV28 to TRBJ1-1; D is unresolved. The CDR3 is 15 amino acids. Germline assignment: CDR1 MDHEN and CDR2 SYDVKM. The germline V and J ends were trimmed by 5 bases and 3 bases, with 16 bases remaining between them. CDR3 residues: CASSTLEDGDTEAFF. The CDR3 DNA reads TGTGCCAGCAGTACACTCGAGGATGGGGACACTGAAGCTTTCTTT.

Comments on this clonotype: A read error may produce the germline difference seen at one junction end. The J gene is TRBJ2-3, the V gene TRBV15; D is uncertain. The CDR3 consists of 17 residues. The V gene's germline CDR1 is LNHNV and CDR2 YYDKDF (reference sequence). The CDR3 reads CATGREQSTASTDTQYF. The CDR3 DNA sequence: TGTGCCACCGGCAGAGAACAGTCCACCGCTAGCACAGATACGCAGTATTTT. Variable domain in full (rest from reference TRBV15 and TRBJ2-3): DAMVIQNPRYQVTQFGKPVTLSCSQTLNHNVMYWYQQKSSQAPKLLFHYYDKDFNNEADTPDNFQSRRPNTSFCFLDIRSPGLGDTAMYLCATGREQSTASTDTQYFGPGTRLTVL.

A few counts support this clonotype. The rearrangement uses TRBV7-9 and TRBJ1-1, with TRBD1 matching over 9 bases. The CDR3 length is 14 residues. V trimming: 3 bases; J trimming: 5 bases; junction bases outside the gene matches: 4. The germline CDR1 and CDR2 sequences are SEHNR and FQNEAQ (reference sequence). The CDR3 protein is CASSLGTGKTEAFF. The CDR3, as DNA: TGTGCCAGCAGCTTGGGGACAGGGAAAACTGAAGCTTTCTTT.

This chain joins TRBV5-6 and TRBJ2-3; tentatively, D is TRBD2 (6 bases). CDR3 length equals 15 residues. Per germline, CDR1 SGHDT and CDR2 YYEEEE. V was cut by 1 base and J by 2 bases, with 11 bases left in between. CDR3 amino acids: CASSLREANTDTQYF. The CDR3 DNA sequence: TGTGCCAGCAGCTTGAGGGAGGCGAACACAGATACGCAGTATTTT.

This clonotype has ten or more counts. CDR3 residues: CASRDSYNEQFF. CDR3 nucleotide sequence: TGTGCCAGCCGGGACAGCTACAATGAGCAGTTCTTC. The chain uses TRBV2 and TRBJ2-1, with TRBD1 identical over 7 bases. CDR1 is SNHLY and CDR2 is FYNNEI in the germline V gene. The V and J ends lost 8 bases and 3 bases, in that order; junction bases with no gene match: 1. CDR3 length: 12 amino acids.

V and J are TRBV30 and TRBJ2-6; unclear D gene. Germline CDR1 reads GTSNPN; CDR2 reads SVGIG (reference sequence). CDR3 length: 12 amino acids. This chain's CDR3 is CAGNSGANVLTF. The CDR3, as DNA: TGTGCGGGCAACTCTGGGGCCAACGTCCTGACTTTC. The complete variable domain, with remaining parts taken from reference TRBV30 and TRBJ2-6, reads SQTIHQWPATLVQPVGSPLSLECTVEGTSNPNLYWYRQAAGRGLQLLFYSVGIGQISSEVPQNLSASRPQDRQFILSSKKLLLSDSGFYLCAGNSGANVLTFGAGSRLTVL.

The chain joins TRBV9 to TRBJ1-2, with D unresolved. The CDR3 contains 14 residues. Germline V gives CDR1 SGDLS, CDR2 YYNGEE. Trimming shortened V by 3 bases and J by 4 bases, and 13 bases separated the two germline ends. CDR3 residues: CASSGVTRPYGYTF. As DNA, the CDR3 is TGTGCCAGCAGCGGGGTGACCAGACCCTATGGCTACACCTTC.

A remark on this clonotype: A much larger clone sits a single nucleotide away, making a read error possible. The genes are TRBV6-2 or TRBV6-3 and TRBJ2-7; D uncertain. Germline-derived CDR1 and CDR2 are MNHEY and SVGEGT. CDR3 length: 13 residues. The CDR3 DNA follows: TGTGCCAGCGCCCGTGGGCAAGGGTACGAGCAGTGCTTC. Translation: CASARGQGYEQCF.

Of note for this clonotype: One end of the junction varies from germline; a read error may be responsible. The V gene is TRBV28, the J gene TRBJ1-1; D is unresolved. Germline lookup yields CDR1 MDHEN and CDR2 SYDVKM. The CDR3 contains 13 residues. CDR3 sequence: CVSTTWGPNEGFF. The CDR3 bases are TGTGTCAGCACCACGTGGGGTCCGAATGAAGGTTTCTTT.

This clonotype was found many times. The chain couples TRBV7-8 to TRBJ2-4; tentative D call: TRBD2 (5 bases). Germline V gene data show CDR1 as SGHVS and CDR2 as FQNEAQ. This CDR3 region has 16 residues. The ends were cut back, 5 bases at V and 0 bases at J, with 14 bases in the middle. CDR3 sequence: CASSPQRTPAKNIQYF. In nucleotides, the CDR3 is TGTGCCAGCAGCCCTCAGCGGACCCCAGCCAAAAACATTCAGTACTTC.

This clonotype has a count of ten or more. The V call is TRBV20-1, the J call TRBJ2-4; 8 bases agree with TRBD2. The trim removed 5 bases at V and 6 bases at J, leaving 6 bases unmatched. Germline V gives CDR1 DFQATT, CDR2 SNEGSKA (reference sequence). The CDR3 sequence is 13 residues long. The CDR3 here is CSAPHSGGNIQYF. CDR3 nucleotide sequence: TGCAGTGCTCCCCACAGCGGGGGAAACATTCAGTACTTC.

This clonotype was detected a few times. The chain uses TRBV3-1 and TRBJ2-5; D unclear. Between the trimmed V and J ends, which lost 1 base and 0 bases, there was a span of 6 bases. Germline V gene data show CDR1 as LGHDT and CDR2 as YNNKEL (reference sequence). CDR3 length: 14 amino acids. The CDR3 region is CASSQVRYQETQYF. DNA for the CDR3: TGTGCCAGCAGCCAAGTACGGTACCAAGAGACCCAGTACTTC.

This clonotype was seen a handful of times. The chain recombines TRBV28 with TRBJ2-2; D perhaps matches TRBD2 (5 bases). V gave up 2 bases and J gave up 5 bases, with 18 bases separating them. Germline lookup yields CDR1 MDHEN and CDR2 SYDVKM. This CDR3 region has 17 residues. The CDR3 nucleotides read TGTGCCAGCAGTTTAAGTGGGCGGGTCGGAGGAACCGGGGAGCTGTTTTTT. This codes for CASSLSGRVGGTGELFF.

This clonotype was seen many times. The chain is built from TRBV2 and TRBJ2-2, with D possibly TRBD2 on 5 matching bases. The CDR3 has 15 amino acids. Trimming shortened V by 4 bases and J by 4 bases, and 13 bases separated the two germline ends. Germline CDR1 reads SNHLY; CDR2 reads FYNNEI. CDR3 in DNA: TGTGCCAGCAGTGGTCTGTCGGGAAGCACCGGGGAGCTGTTTTTT. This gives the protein CASSGLSGSTGELFF.

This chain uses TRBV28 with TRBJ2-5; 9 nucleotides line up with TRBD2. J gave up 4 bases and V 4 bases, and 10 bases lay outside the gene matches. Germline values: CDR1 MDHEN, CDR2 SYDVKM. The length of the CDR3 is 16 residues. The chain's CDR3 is CASSSLSAGGRETQYF. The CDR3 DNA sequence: TGTGCCAGCAGTTCCCTCTCGGCGGGGGGGAGAGAGACCCAGTACTTC.

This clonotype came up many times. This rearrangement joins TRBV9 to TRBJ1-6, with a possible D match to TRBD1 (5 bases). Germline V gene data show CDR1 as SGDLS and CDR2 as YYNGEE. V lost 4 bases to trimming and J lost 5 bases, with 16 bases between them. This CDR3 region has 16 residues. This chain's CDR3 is CASSLQDFVDNSPLHF. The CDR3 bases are TGTGCCAGCAGCCTACAGGATTTTGTCGATAATTCACCCCTCCACTTT.

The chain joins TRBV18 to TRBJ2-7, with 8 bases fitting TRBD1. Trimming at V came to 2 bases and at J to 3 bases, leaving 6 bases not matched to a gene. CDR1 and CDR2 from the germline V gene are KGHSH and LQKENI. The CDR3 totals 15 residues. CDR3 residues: CASSPETGVRYEQYF. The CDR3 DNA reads TGTGCCAGCTCACCAGAGACAGGGGTTCGCTACGAGCAGTACTTC.

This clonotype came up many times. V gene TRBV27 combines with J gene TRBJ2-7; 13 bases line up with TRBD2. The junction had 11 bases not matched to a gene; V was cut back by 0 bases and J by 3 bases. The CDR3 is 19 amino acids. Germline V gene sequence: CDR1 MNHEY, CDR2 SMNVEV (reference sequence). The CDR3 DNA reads TGTGCCAGCAGTTTATCAGGGCCTGAACTAGCGGGGGGGATCTACGAGCAGTACTTC. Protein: CASSLSGPELAGGIYEQYF.